This T cell receptor (beta chain) came from a study of beta chain features in type 1 diabetes (dated by TCRdb to 2017 to 2018). Context from the whole study: Mean age, gender distribution, total cell number and subset yield did not differ between patients and healthy donors. In the study, recently diagnosed type 1 diabetes patients and matched healthy donors were compared on the TCRB repertoires of their sorted circulating CD4+ T cell subsets. Across all samples, 107,917,701 sorted cells were examined, and cell number per subset correlated strongly with RNA yield. Regulatory and stem cell-like memory subsets were isolated from only 8 patients and about eight healthy donors, whereas naive and central memory subsets came from all 30 or so donors. Results the study describes overall, beyond this receptor: Shorter templates might have been favored by PCR, but patient and control samples were amplified and corrected together, so both groups would have been affected equally by any skew. Because cDNA was sequenced instead of genomic DNA, highly expressing activated cells could be over-represented, though the groups showed no difference in activation or CD3 levels. A moderate but significant shortening of TCRB CDR3 length was observed in type 1 diabetes patients in all four CD4+ subsets. The naive, central memory and regulatory TCRB repertoires appeared to resemble one another more closely among patients than among healthy donors. HLA sub-analyses involved small numbers of individuals, so any influence of HLA type on TCRB rearrangement remained unresolved. At VDJ recombination sites, type 1 diabetes patients had fewer insertions and more deleted nucleotides, which implies abnormalities in thymic rearrangement.

From each donor, a single peripheral blood sample of about 116 mL on average was drawn into heparinised tubes. A BD FACSAria II and a panel including CD45RO, CCR7, CD25, CD127, CD95 and CD27 were used to sort naive, central memory, regulatory and stem cell-like memory CD4+ T cells. Every sorted population had a purity above 95%. PBMCs were separated immediately by Lymphoprep density gradient centrifugation and were stained directly, without being cultured. So that batch effects would be minimized, each experiment stained and sorted samples in pairs, pairing one healthy donor with one patient. The High Capacity cDNA Reverse Transcription Kit was used to reverse transcribe all of the isolated RNA, meaning that expressed TCRB transcripts were what got sequenced. Naive, central memory and regulatory T cell samples underwent deep immunoSEQ sequencing, averaging around 3.6 million total reads per sample. After sorted cells were lysed in RLT buffer, RNA was extracted with DNase-treated RNeasy Micro or Mini kits, with the choice depending on cell number. To prevent cross-contamination, each cell subset was processed individually, whereas patient and healthy donor samples were processed jointly. TCRB sequences were amplified from cDNA with the immunoSEQ multiplex PCR, producing 87-bp fragments spanning the CDR3 region. Amplicons were sequenced on the Illumina HiSeq platform. The source study handled its data this way. Synthetic template baselines were used to correct PCR bias computationally, reads within Hamming distance 2 were collapsed together, and singletons that could not be merged were discarded. Reads were aligned against IMGT so that V, D and J genes, CDR3 length and insertions or deletions at six rearrangement sites could be assigned. Within each subset, clonotype counts were normalized to sorted cell number, and only after that were true diversity and Gini coefficients computed with the tcR R package. The overlap coefficient, calculated on TCRB nucleotide sequences, was used to measure repertoire sharing. Held by TCRdb, this immuneACCESS table contains in-frame sequences only and omits some clones. Under half of the omission traces to an unresolved V gene where checked; the cause of the rest is unknown. The V and J calls and the clone size are those of that table, but D and trimming were determined from the DNA. For this sample there are nearly 350,000 clones; around 8.5% appear just once. Over 0.95% of the sample is held by the ten biggest clonotypes.

The sample holds many counts of this clone. Its antigen remains undetermined. Nothing much larger sits one base from this clone, and base qualities are not available. Relative to germline, V is 3 bases shorter and J is 0 bases shorter, with 9 bases between their ends. The germline V gene (reference sequence) gives CDR1 as SEHNR and CDR2 as FQNEAQ. The CDR3 has 14 amino acids, counting the end cysteine and phenylalanine. Solely the CDR3 DNA is kept, with 42 bases framed from the first base. The TCR sequence derives from a young man with type 1 diabetes. The chain is assembled from TRBV7-9 and TRBJ2-7; the D gene remains uncertain. The specimen sequenced was central memory CD4+ T cells from blood. The CDR3 has the sequence CASSFQSSSYEQYF. The nucleotide sequence is given as TGTGCCAGCAGCTTTCAGAGTAGCTCCTACGAGCAGTACTTC.